Listed here is a single TCR beta chain. Its antigen remains unidentified. The input lacks base qualities; no much larger clone sits a single base away. Distinct nucleotide sequences in the sample also encode this CDR3. This record comes from a study of radiation and T cells in renal cell carcinoma (dated by TCRdb to about 2020). Background on the whole study: Samples were obtained from a clinical trial, in which 15 Gy stereotactic body radiation therapy was delivered to primary renal cell carcinomas and nephrectomy was performed 4 weeks later. Across all 53 samples, 4,016,671 unique CDR3 nucleotide sequences encoding over 2.5 million unique CDR3 amino acid sequences were identified. TCR beta sequencing covered 50 to 55 samples in total, comprising some 26 tumors and approximately 27 peripheral blood samples. Summary of the overall study and its limitations: An increase in top tumor clonotypes in blood was observed from baseline to 2 weeks post-radiation, followed by contraction by 4 weeks, which was taken to suggest transient expansion of tumor-resident clones. Tracking of blood repertoire dynamics stopped at three to four weeks after treatment, with no follow-up past that point. Because pretreatment tumor biopsies were not available, the baseline intratumoral presence of clonotypes could not be determined. The single-armed trial design could not address effects of radiation dose or scheduling on the TCR repertoire.

The label giving this sample's time point can be read as: blood 2 weeks post-SBRT. Reading the label with the study, this specimen's treatment or condition is: 15 Gy SBRT to primary tumor, nephrectomy 4 weeks later. To follow tumor-enriched clonotypes, peripheral blood was collected serially from radiation-treated patients at baseline and again at 2 weeks and 4 weeks after SBRT. Every patient's renal cell carcinoma showed clear cell pathology. The QIAamp DNA Blood Mini Kit (Qiagen) was used to prepare genomic DNA for TCR sequencing. The analyses included just those samples that passed every quality control check. From the cysteine up to the phenylalanine, the CDR3 has a length of 14 residues. Only the CDR3 DNA stays, 42 bases, in frame from base 1. V and J are truncated by 4 bases and 4 bases respectively, leaving an intervening sequence of 13 bases. As encoded in the germline V gene (reference sequence), CDR1 is LNHDA while CDR2 is SQIVND.

TCR beta libraries were generated from genomic DNA with the immunoSEQ kit, following the manufacturer's recommendations. To prepare libraries, a first multiplex PCR with proprietary primers was run, followed by a second PCR that added unique barcodes, and a bead cleanup was done after each round. Each sample batch included a kit-provided positive control reaction and a negative control reaction. The final libraries underwent checking on an Agilent 4200 TapeStation D1000 ScreenTape, volumetric pooling, and quantification by qPCR. An Illumina NextSeq500 fitted with a MidOutput 150-cycle cartridge performed the sequencing, running 156 Read1 cycles and 15 Index1 cycles with the kit's custom primers. The pooled library was loaded at approximately 0.92 pM, and approximately 20% PhiX control was spiked in. Under the source paper's analysis protocol: Vendor-processed data were analyzed in R, with a clonotype defined as all T cells sharing the same CDR3 nucleotide sequence. In the clone abundance analyses, frequencies in each sample were normalized to that sample's 10,000 most abundant clones. Before analysis, public T cell clones were removed, and these numbered fewer than five per sample on average. Tumor-enriched and baseline blood-enriched clonotypes were defined by at least a 32-fold difference in abundance between compartments. Clonotypes expanded or contracted between blood time points were identified with a beta-binomial differential abundance model. Similarity between tumor and blood repertoires was quantified using the Baroni-Urbani and Buser coefficient, and groups were compared with two-tailed Wilcoxon tests in R. This immuneACCESS table, as held by TCRdb, lists in-frame sequences with V and J called but not all clones. Of the missing ones, under half trace to an unresolved V gene in checked studies; the others have no known cause. The D gene and trimming were derived from the DNA, and the V and J assignments and clone size from that table. The sample records tens of thousands of clones, roughly 78% of which are singletons. Around 29% of the sample is taken by the ten largest.

The V gene is TRBV19 and the J gene is TRBJ1-2; a tentative D match to TRBD1 spans 6 bases. The material was blood, obtained from a patient whose treatment included radiotherapy and nephrectomy. The sequence came from a woman between 65 and 79 years old with renal cell carcinoma. CDR3 loop: CASSSADRAYGYTF. DNA sequence: TGTGCCAGTAGTAGTGCGGACAGAGCCTATGGCTACACCTTC. Extended through the reference TRBV19 and TRBJ1-2 proteins, this CDR3 yields the full variable domain: DGGITQSPKYLFRKEGQNVTLSCEQNLNHDAMYWYRQDPGQGLRLIYYSQIVNDFQKGDIAEGYSVSREKKESFPLTVTSAQKNPTAFYLCASSSADRAYGYTFGSGTRLTVV.